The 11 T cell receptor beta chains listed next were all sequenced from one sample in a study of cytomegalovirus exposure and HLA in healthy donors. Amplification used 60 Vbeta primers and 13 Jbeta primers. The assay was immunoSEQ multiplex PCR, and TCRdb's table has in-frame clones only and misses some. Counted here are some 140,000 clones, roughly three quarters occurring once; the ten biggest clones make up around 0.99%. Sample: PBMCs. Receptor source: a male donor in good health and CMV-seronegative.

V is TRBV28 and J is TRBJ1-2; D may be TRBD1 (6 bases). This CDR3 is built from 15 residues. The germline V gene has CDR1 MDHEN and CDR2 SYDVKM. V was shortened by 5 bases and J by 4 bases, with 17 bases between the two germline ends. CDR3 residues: CASSRQVGGLYGYTF. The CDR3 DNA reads TGTGCCAGCAGTCGACAGGTAGGAGGACTCTATGGCTACACCTTC.

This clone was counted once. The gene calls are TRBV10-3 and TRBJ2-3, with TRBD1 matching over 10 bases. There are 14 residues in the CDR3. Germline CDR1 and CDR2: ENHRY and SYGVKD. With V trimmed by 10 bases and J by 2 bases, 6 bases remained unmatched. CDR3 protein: CASVDRGNTDTQYF. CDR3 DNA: TGTGCCAGCGTGGACAGGGGGAACACAGATACGCAGTATTTT.

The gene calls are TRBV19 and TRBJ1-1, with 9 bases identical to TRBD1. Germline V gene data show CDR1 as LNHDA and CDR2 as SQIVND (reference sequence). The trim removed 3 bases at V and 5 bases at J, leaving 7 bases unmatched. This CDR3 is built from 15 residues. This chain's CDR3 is CASSMGDRERTEAFF. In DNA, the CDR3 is TGTGCCAGTAGTATGGGGGACAGGGAGAGGACTGAAGCTTTCTTT. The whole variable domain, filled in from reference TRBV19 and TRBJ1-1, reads DGGITQSPKYLFRKEGQNVTLSCEQNLNHDAMYWYRQDPGQGLRLIYYSQIVNDFQKGDIAEGYSVSREKKESFPLTVTSAQKNPTAFYLCASSMGDRERTEAFFGQGTRLTVV.

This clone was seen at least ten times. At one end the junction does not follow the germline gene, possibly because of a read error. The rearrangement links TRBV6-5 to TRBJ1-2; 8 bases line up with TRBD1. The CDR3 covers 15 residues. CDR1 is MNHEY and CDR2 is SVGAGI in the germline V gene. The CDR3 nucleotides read TGTGCCAGCAGTAACTCAGGGGGCGAGGTCTATGGCTACACCTTC. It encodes CASSNSGGEVYGYTF.

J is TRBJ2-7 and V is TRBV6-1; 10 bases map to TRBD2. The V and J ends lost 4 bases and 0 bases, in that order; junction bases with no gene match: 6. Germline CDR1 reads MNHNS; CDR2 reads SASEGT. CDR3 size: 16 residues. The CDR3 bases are TGTGCCAGCAGTGTAGGGCTAGCGGGGGACTCCTACGAGCAGTACTTC. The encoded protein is CASSVGLAGDSYEQYF.

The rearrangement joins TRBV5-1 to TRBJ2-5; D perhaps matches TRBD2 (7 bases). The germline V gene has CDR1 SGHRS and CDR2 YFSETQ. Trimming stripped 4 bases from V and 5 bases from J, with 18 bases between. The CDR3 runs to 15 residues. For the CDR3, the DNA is TGCGCCAGCAGCCCAGGGAAGGGGGGGATTGAGACCCAGTACTTC. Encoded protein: CASSPGKGGIETQYF. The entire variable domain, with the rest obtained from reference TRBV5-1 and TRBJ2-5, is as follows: KAGVTQTPRYLIKTRGQQVTLSCSPISGHRSVSWYQQTPGQGLQFLFEYFSETQRNKGNFPGRFSGRQFSNSRSEMNVSTLELGDSALYLCASSPGKGGIETQYFGPGTRLLVL.

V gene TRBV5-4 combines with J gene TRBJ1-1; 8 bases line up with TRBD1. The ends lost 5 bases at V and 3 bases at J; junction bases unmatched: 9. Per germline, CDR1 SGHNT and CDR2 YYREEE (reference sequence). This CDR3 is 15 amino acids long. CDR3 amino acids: CASRYQGAGDTEAFF. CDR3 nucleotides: TGTGCCAGCAGATATCAGGGGGCAGGGGACACTGAAGCTTTCTTT. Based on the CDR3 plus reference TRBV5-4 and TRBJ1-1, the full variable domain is ETGVTQSPTHLIKTRGQQVTLRCSSQSGHNTVSWYQQALGQGPQFIFQYYREEENGRGNFPPRFSGLQFPNYSSELNVNALELDDSALYLCASRYQGAGDTEAFFGQGTRLTVV.

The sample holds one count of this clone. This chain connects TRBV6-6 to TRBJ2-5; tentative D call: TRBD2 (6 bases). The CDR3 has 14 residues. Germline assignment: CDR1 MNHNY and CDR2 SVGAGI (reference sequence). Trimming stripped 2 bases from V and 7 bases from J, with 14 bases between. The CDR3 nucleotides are TGTGCCAGCAGTTACGACAAAACCGGGGGGACCCAGTACTTC. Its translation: CASSYDKTGGTQYF.

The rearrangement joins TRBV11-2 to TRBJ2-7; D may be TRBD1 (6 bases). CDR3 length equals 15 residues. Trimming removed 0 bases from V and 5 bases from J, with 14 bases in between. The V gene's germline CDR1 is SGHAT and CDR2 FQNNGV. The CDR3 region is CASSLDQGSRHEQYF. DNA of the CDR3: TGTGCCAGCAGCTTAGATCAGGGGTCGAGGCACGAGCAGTACTTC. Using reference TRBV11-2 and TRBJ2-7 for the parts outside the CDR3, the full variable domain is EAGVAQSPRYKIIEKRQSVAFWCNPISGHATLYWYQQILGQGPKLLIQFQNNGVVDDSQLPKDRFSAERLKGVDSTLKIQPAKLEDSAVYLCASSLDQGSRHEQYFGPGTRLTVT.

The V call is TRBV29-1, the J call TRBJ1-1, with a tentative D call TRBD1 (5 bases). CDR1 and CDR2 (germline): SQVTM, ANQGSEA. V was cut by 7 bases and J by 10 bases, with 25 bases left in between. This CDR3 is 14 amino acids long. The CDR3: CSAIFTGLGLGAFF. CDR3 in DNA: TGCAGCGCGATTTTTACAGGTCTAGGTTTGGGAGCTTTCTTT.

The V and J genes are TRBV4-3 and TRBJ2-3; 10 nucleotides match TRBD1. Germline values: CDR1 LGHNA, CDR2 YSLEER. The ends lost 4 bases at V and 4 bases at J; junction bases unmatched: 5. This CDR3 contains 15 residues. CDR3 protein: CASSPVGQGADTQYF. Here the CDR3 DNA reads TGCGCCAGCAGCCCGGTTGGACAGGGGGCAGATACGCAGTATTTT.